Shown below are 16 T cell receptor beta chains from a single sample sequenced in a study of beta chain features in type 1 diabetes. Their antigen targets remain unknown. Study-wide findings and caveats: In every one of the four CD4+ subsets, TCRB CDR3s were moderately but significantly shorter in Type 1 diabetes patients.

Sequencing targeted expressed TCRB transcripts, as all isolated RNA had been reverse transcribed. The protocol was immunoSEQ multiplex PCR, while the TCRdb copy is restricted to in-frame clones and leaves out a portion. The sample contains approximately 140,000 clones, 9% of which appear only once. Sequencing input: central memory CD4+ T cells from blood. These receptors originate from a young man with type 1 diabetes.

CDR3 sequence reads: CASSLGAGSTEAFF. Here the CDR3 DNA reads TGCGCCAGCAGCTTGGGGGCGGGGAGCACTGAAGCTTTCTTT. The rearrangement links TRBV5-1 to TRBJ1-1; D gene unclear. CDR3 length equals 14 residues. CDR1 is SGHRS, CDR2 YFSETQ, per germline. Trimming took 0 bases from V and 4 from J, leaving 10 bases between them.

The chain is built from TRBV19 and TRBJ2-5; D may be TRBD1 (6 bases). Germline-derived CDR1 and CDR2 are LNHDA and SQIVND (reference sequence). Trimming removed 6 bases from V and 2 bases from J, with 13 bases in between. The CDR3 covers 14 residues. CDR3 coding DNA: TGTGCCAGTAGGGACAGACGATTTCAAGAGACCCAGTACTTC. It specifies CASRDRRFQETQYF.

This chain uses TRBV11-2 with TRBJ1-1, with a possible D match to TRBD1 (6 bases). Trimming cost V 2 bases and J 8 bases, with 15 bases left between them. The CDR3 totals 14 residues. Germline lookup yields CDR1 SGHAT and CDR2 FQNNGV. CDR3 DNA sequence: TGTGCCAGCAGCTTATTCAGGGGTCCCTCCGAAGCTTTCTTT. Translating gives CASSLFRGPSEAFF.

A few counts support this clone. The rearrangement joins TRBV7-2 to TRBJ2-1; D is undetermined. V lost 1 base, J lost 7 bases, and 2 bases lay in between. The germline CDR1 and CDR2 sequences are SGHTA and FQGNSA. The CDR3 contains 11 residues. The CDR3 sequence: CASSLVNEQFF. The CDR3 nucleotides read TGTGCCAGCAGCTTAGTAAATGAGCAGTTCTTC.

The chain links TRBV27 to TRBJ2-3, with 9 nucleotides matching TRBD2. Trimming at V came to 5 bases and at J to 0 bases, leaving 9 bases not matched to a gene. Germline CDR1 reads MNHEY; CDR2 reads SMNVEV (reference sequence). The CDR3 spans 17 residues. CDR3 loop: CASSPRLAATSTDTQYF. For the CDR3, the DNA is TGTGCCAGCAGTCCCCGACTAGCGGCAACTAGCACAGATACGCAGTATTTT.

This clone was seen a few times. The V gene is TRBV7-2, the J gene TRBJ2-3; D unresolved. The CDR3 loop spans 14 amino acids. With 2 bases removed from V and 2 bases from J, the gap between germline ends came to 8 bases. Germline V gene lookup returns CDR1 SGHTA and CDR2 FQGNSA. The CDR3 DNA reads TGTGCCAGCAGCTTAAACAGCTACACAGATACGCAGTATTTT. Translated, it gives CASSLNSYTDTQYF.

This chain joins TRBV2 and TRBJ1-2; 8 bases fit TRBD1. The J segment lost 4 bases and the V segment lost 7 bases, leaving 5 bases of the junction unmatched. The length of the CDR3 is 13 residues. From germline, CDR1 is SNHLY and CDR2 FYNNEI. The CDR3 DNA follows: TGTGCCAGCATTCTTGGACAGGGCTATGGCTACACCTTC. Translated: CASILGQGYGYTF.

This clone was seen only a few times. The rearrangement joins TRBV23-1 to TRBJ2-1; 7 bases are shared with TRBD2. TRBV23-1 is identified as an open reading frame with a role that is uncertain. CDR3 length: 17 residues. V lost 0 bases, J lost 9 bases, and 14 bases stayed unmatched. Written as DNA, the CDR3 is TGCGCCAGCAGTCAATCCAGGAAAGCTAGGGGCGGGAGTGAGCAGTTCTTC. It translates to CASSQSRKARGGSEQFF.

This clone was found a few times. The chain couples TRBV5-1 to TRBJ2-2, with D perhaps matching TRBD1 (5 bases). The CDR3 has 15 amino acids. Germline values: CDR1 SGHRS, CDR2 YFSETQ. V lost 4 bases and J 0 bases, leaving 10 bases between the germline ends. CDR3 protein: CASSQQVSNTGELFF. CDR3 coding DNA: TGCGCCAGCAGCCAACAGGTATCGAACACCGGGGAGCTGTTTTTT.

V is TRBV7-6 and J is TRBJ2-1, with D possibly being TRBD2 (5 bases). The CDR3 runs 13 residues. Germline V lookup: CDR1 SGHVS, CDR2 FNYEAQ. Trimming took 4 bases from V and 3 from J, leaving 7 bases between them. CDR3 residues: CASSSDFYNEQFF. The CDR3 coding sequence is TGTGCCAGCAGCTCGGACTTCTACAATGAGCAGTTCTTC.

The V gene is TRBV11-3, the J gene TRBJ1-1; TRBD1 matches 8 bases. This CDR3 comprises 15 residues. V gave up 5 bases and J gave up 5 bases; unmatched junction bases: 10. CDR1 and CDR2 from the germline V gene are SGHNT and YENEEA. The CDR3 loop is CASSESGQGGTEAFF. DNA for the CDR3: TGTGCCAGCAGCGAGAGCGGACAGGGAGGGACTGAAGCTTTCTTT.

The rearrangement uses TRBV29-1 and TRBJ2-5; D remains ambiguous. V was cut by 4 bases and J by 5 bases, with 11 bases left in between. This CDR3 is built from 12 residues. CDR1 is SQVTM, CDR2 ANQGSEA, per germline. This chain's CDR3 is CSVGYTEETQYF. As DNA, the CDR3 is TGCAGCGTTGGGTACACGGAGGAGACCCAGTACTTC.

The chain combines TRBV7-9 with TRBJ2-3, with 8 nucleotides matching TRBD2. CDR3 size: 15 residues. The J segment lost 0 bases and the V segment lost 5 bases, leaving 4 bases of the junction unmatched. Germline assignment: CDR1 SEHNR and CDR2 FQNEAQ (reference sequence). The CDR3 bases are TGTGCCAGCAGCCTAATAGCGGGAAGCACAGATACGCAGTATTTT. Protein sequence: CASSLIAGSTDTQYF.

Of note for this clone: The same CDR3 is also encoded by other DNA sequences in this sample. V and J are TRBV7-2 and TRBJ2-3, with D tentatively TRBD1 (5 bases). The CDR3 has 12 amino acids. Germline lookup yields CDR1 SGHTA and CDR2 FQGNSA. Deletions cut 3 bases from V and 4 bases from J, with 5 bases between. The CDR3 DNA reads TGTGCCAGCAGCTTCAGGGCAGATACGCAGTATTTT. This translates into CASSFRADTQYF.

The chain couples TRBV28 to TRBJ1-2; 8 nucleotides line up with TRBD1. The CDR3 is 13 amino acids. V trimming: 3 bases; J trimming: 6 bases; junction bases outside the gene matches: 3. The V gene's germline CDR1 is MDHEN and CDR2 SYDVKM. CDR3 in DNA: TGTGCCAGCAGTTTTACAGGGGGTGATGGCTACACCTTC. Translated: CASSFTGGDGYTF.

This clone was recorded a few times. The chain is built from TRBV7-2 and TRBJ2-1; 11 nucleotides align to TRBD2. The CDR3 consists of 18 residues. V dropped 5 bases and J dropped 1; count of bases not matched to a gene: 10. Germline CDR1 and CDR2: SGHTA and FQGNSA. CDR3 sequence (DNA): TGTGCCAGCAGCCACCAGGGACTAGCGGTTGCATCCTACAATGAGCAGTTCTTC. This gives the protein CASSHQGLAVASYNEQFF.